Following are 11 T cell receptor beta chains from one sample sequenced in a study of ipilimumab plus nivolumab after autologous stem cell transplantation (dated by TCRdb to the early 2020s). The library was generated by the immunoSEQ multiplex PCR assay. TCRdb limited this immuneACCESS table to in-frame rearrangements with V and J called. A share of clones is missing; checked studies link under half to unresolved V genes, and the rest is unexplained. Here the sample has under 2,500 clones; 85% to 95% occur a single time. In total, the top ten clones hold over 1.5% of the sample. The input for sequencing was PBMCs, taken in a trial of ipilimumab plus nivolumab as post-transplant consolidation. The origin of the receptors is a male donor with primary mediastinal lymphoma.

The chain employs TRBV11-2 and TRBJ2-5; tentative D call: TRBD1 (6 bases). The assigned J gene may be wrong: the sequence end matches TRBJ2-7 better. The CDR3 runs to 15 residues. Germline V CDR1 and CDR2: SGHAT, FQNNGV. CDR3 region: CASSRDIRGSYEQYF. The CDR3 bases are TGTGCCAGCAGCCGCGACATCAGGGGCTCCTACGAGCAGTACTTC.

The genes are TRBV5-5 and TRBJ1-1, with TRBD1 as a possible D gene (5 bases). Trimming stripped 0 bases from V and 4 bases from J, with 13 bases between. CDR1 and CDR2 from the germline V gene are SGHKS and YYEKEE (reference sequence). The CDR3 totals 15 residues. In DNA form, the CDR3 reads TGTGCCAGCAGCTTGGAAAGGGGCAAGGTCACTGAAGCTTTCTTT. Translating gives CASSLERGKVTEAFF.

This clone was recorded only once. This sequence joins TRBV5-5 and TRBJ1-1; D is perhaps TRBD1 (6 bases). This CDR3 has 14 residues. Germline V gene data show CDR1 as SGHKS and CDR2 as YYEKEE (reference sequence). Trimming removed 3 bases at V and 4 bases at J, with 13 bases between. The CDR3 coding sequence is TGTGCCAGCAGCTGGGGGGCCCCGGGCACTGAAGCTTTCTTT. Amino acids: CASSWGAPGTEAFF.

V gene TRBV6-5 combines with J gene TRBJ1-2; D gene uncertain. The germline CDR1 and CDR2 sequences are MNHEY and SVGAGI. The CDR3 is 16 residues long. Between the trimmed V and J ends, which lost 0 bases and 8 bases, there was a span of 19 bases. CDR3 nucleotides: TGTGCCAGCAGTTACTCGGTTTCTCAGGATCTTTCGGGCTACACCTTC. Translated: CASSYSVSQDLSGYTF.

The rearrangement uses TRBV6-1 and TRBJ2-7, with TRBD2 identical over 9 bases. Germline V CDR1 and CDR2: MNHNS, SASEGT. Trimming took 7 bases from V and 6 from J; bases not matched to a gene: 13. This CDR3 is 15 amino acids long. The CDR3 nucleotides read TGTGCCAGCAATCCGACCTTAGCGGGGGCGGGCGAGCAGTACTTC. Amino acid sequence: CASNPTLAGAGEQYF.

The CDR3 here is CASSRQASGANVLTF. The CDR3 nucleotides read TGTGCCAGCAGTCGACAGGCCTCTGGGGCCAACGTCCTGACTTTC. The genes are TRBV28 and TRBJ2-6; D may be TRBD1 (6 bases). The germline V gene has CDR1 MDHEN and CDR2 SYDVKM. Trimming stripped 5 bases from V and 0 bases from J, with 8 bases between. The CDR3 covers 15 residues.

J is TRBJ2-7 and V is TRBV5-1, with a weak D call TRBD1 (7 bases). CDR3 size: 15 residues. Germline V gene sequence: CDR1 SGHRS, CDR2 YFSETQ. Trimming left V 4 bases short and J 2 bases short, with 16 bases between. The CDR3 loop is CASSPRAGQPYEQYF. In DNA, the CDR3 is TGCGCCAGCAGCCCTAGGGCGGGACAGCCCTACGAGCAGTACTTC.

This sequence joins TRBV20-1 and TRBJ2-7; no clear D gene. In germline, CDR1 is DFQATT, CDR2 SNEGSKA (reference sequence). Trimming removed 8 bases from V and 5 bases from J, with 13 bases in between. This CDR3 comprises 11 residues. Here the CDR3 DNA reads TGCAGTCCCCCTGGAGTGCACGAGCAGTACTTC. Translating gives CSPPGVHEQYF.

Notes on this clone: The limits of the CDR3 on the DNA are not certain, so only TCRdb's listed CDR3 is given. The chain recombines TRBV6-1 with TRBJ1-5. CDR1 and CDR2 from the germline V gene are MNHNS and SASEGT. The CDR3 numbers 13 amino acids, ends counted. The chain's CDR3 is CAAGFGNGQPQHF.

The chain is built from TRBV7-9 and TRBJ2-7; TRBD1 matches at 7 bases. J was trimmed by 0 bases and V by 5 bases; bases with no gene match: 7. Germline CDR1 is SEHNR and CDR2 is FQNEAQ (reference sequence). The length of the CDR3 is 15 residues. DNA of the CDR3: TGTGCCAGCAGCCCCGGGACAGAGAGCTCCTACGAGCAGTACTTC. As protein: CASSPGTESSYEQYF. Full variable domain (remainder filled in from reference TRBV7-9 and TRBJ2-7): DTGVSQNPRHKITKRGQNVTFRCDPISEHNRLYWYRQTLGQGPEFLTYFQNEAQLEKSRLLSDRFSAERPKGSFSTLEIQRTEQGDSAMYLCASSPGTESSYEQYFGPGTRLTVT.

The V gene is TRBV5-5, the J gene TRBJ2-7; D possibly corresponds to TRBD1 (6 bases). The V end lost 0 bases, the J end lost 6 bases, and 10 bases lay between the germline ends. Looked up from germline, CDR1 is SGHKS and CDR2 is YYEKEE (reference sequence). The CDR3 loop spans 13 amino acids. The CDR3 protein is CASSLDRALEQYF. The CDR3 region has the DNA TGTGCCAGCAGCTTGGACAGGGCTCTCGAGCAGTACTTC.